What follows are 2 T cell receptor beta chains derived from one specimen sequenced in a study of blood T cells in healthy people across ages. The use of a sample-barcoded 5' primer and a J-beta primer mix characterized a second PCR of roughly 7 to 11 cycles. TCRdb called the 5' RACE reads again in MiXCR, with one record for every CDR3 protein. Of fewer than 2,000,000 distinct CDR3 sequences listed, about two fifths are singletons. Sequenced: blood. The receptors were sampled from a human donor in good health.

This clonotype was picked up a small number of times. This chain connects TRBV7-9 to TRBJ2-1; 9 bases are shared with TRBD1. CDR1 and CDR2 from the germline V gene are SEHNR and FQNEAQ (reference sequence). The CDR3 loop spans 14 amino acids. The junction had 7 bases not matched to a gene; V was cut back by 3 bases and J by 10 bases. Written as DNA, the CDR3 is TGTGCCAGCAGCTTCCCGGGACAGGGACGAGAGCAGTTCTTC. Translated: CASSFPGQGREQFF.

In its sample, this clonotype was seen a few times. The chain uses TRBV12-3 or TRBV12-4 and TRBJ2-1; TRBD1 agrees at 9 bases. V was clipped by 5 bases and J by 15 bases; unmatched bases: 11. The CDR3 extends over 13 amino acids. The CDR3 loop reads CASSLTGQGRRFF. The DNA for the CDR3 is TGTGCCAGCAGTCTCACCGGACAGGGGCGTAGGTTCTTC.